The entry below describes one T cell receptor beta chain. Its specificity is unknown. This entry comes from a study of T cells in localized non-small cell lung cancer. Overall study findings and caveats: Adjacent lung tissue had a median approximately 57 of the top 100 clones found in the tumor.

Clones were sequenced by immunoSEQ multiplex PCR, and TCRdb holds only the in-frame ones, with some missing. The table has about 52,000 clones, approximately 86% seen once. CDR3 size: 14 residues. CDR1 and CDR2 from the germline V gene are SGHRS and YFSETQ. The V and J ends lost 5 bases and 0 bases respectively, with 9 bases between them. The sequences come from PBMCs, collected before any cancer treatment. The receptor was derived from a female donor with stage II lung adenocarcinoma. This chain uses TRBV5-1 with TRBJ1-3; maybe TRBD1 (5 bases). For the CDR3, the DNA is TGCGCCAGCAGTCATGACAGCTCTGGAAACACCATATATTTT. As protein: CASSHDSSGNTIYF.